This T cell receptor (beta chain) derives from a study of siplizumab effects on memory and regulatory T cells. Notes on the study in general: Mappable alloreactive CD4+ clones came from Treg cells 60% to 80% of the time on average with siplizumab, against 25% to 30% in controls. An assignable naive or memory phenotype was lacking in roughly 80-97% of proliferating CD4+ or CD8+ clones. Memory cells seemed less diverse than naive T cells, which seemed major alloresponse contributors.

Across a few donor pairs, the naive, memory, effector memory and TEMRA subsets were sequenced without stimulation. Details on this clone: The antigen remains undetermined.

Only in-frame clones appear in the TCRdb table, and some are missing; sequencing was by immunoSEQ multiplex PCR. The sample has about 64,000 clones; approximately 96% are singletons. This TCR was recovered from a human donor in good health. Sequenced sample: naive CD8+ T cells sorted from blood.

CDR3 in amino acids: CASSLVINEKLFF. Here the CDR3 DNA reads TGTGCCAGCAGCTTAGTCATCAATGAAAAACTGTTTTTT. V gene TRBV7-2 combines with J gene TRBJ1-4, with D unclear. Trimming stripped 1 base from V and 5 bases from J, with 5 bases between. CDR1 is SGHTA and CDR2 is FQGNSA in the germline V gene. The CDR3 is 13 residues long.